This T cell receptor beta chain stems from a study of tumor-infiltrating lymphocytes in glioblastoma multiforme. TCR beta libraries were built from RNA through three nested multiplex PCR rounds using modified ARM-PCR. Input was 0.4 to 0.55 ug total RNA, reverse-transcribed with a C-beta primer. MiXCR was run by TCRdb on the multiplex PCR reads, yielding one entry per CDR3 protein. The sample has some 15,000 distinct CDR3 sequences, around 72% seen once. V was pared by 5 bases and J by 2 bases, with 7 bases of the junction left unmatched. This CDR3 has 16 residues. Germline V gives CDR1 MNHNY, CDR2 SVGAGI (reference sequence).

The TCR originated in a male donor with glioblastoma. Sequencing was performed on brain tumor tissue. J is TRBJ2-7 and V is TRBV6-6; 12 positions match TRBD2. CDR3 in amino acids: CASSPGLAGRTYEQYF. The CDR3 DNA sequence: TGTGCCAGCAGTCCCGGACTAGCGGGACGCACCTACGAGCAGTACTTC.